This T cell receptor (beta chain) was observed in a study of blood T cells in healthy people across ages. Germline CDR1 and CDR2: SGHTA and FQGNSA. The length of the CDR3 is 16 residues. Unmatched junction bases numbered 14, after V lost 4 bases and J lost 5 bases. A second PCR, run for about 7 to 11 cycles, used a sample-barcoded 5' primer plus a J-beta primer mix. TCRdb redid the calling of the 5' RACE reads with MiXCR, one entry per CDR3 protein. The sample includes about 1.8 million distinct CDR3 sequences, roughly 52% seen only once; the top ten take 2.1%. Sequenced input: blood. V usage is TRBV7-2 and J usage is TRBJ2-7, with 7 positions matching TRBD2. The sequence came from a woman in her thirties or forties in good health. The CDR3 loop is CASSSPLAGVDNEQYF. In DNA, the CDR3 is TGTGCCAGCAGCTCCCCCCTGGCGGGGGTCGACAACGAGCAGTACTTC. Combining the CDR3 with reference TRBV7-2 and TRBJ2-7 gives the whole variable domain GAGVSQSPSNKVTEKGKDVELRCDPISGHTALYWYRQSLGQGLEFLIYFQGNSAPDKSGLPSDRFSAERTGGSVSTLTIQRTQQEDSAVYLCASSSPLAGVDNEQYFGPGTRLTVT.